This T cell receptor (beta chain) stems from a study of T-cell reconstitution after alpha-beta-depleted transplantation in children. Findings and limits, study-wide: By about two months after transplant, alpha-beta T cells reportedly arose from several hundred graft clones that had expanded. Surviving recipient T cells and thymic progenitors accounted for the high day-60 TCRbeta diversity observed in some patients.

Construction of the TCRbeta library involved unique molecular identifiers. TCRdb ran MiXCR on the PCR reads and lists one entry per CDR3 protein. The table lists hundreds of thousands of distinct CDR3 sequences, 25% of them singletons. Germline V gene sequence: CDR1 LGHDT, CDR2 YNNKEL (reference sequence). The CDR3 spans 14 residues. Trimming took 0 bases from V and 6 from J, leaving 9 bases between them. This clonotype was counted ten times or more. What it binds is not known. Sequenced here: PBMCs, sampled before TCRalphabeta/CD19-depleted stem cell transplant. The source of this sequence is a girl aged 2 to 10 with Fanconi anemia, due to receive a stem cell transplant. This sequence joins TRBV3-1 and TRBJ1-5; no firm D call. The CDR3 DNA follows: TGTGCCAGCAGCCAAGATTTGTCGTTTCAGCCCCAGCATTTT. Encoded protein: CASSQDLSFQPQHF.